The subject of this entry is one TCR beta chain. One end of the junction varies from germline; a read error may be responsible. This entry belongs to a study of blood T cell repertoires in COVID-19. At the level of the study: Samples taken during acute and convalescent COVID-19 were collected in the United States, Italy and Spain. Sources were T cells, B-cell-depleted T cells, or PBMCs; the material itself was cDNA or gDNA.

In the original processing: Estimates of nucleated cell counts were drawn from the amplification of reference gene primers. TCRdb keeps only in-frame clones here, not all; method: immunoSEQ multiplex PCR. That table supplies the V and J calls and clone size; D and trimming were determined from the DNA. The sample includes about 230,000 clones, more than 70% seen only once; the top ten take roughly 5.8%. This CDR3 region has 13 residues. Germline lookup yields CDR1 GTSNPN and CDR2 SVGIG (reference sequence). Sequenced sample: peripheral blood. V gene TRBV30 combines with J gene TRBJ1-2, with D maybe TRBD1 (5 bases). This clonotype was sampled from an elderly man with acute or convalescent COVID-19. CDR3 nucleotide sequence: TGTGCCTGGAGTACTGGGACTTCCACCCAGCGTCCCTTC. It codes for CAWSTGTSTQRPF.